The clone carrying this T cell receptor beta chain was seen more than once but under ten times. Antigen specificity is unknown. The ends lost 0 bases at V and 5 bases at J; junction bases unmatched: 9. The CDR3 covers 19 residues. CDR1 and CDR2 (germline): SGDLS, YYNGEE. Using CD45RO/CCR7/CD25/CD127/CD95/CD27, CD4+ naive, central memory, regulatory and stem cell-like memory cells were sorted. These data originate in a study of beta chain features in type 1 diabetes. Expressed TCRB transcripts were sequenced after all isolated RNA was converted to cDNA. Deep immunoSEQ sequencing covered naive, central memory and regulatory T cell samples. This table comes from immunoSEQ multiplex PCR, and its TCRdb copy is limited to in-frame clones, with some not included. The table includes roughly 250,000 clones, roughly 20% detected once. Study-wide points: The naive, central memory and Treg TCRB repertoires of patients appeared to be more similar to one another than those of healthy donors. Shorter TCRB CDR3s, moderately but significantly so, were found in Type 1 diabetes patients in all four CD4+ subsets. At VDJ recombination sites, type 1 diabetes patients had fewer insertions and more deleted nucleotides.

The specimen was naive CD4+ T cells from blood. The chain links TRBV9 to TRBJ2-1; 15 positions match TRBD2. The origin of this receptor is a woman between 40 and 50 years old with type 1 diabetes. The CDR3: CASSVATPGTSGRHNEQFF. The CDR3 DNA sequence: TGTGCCAGCAGCGTAGCTACCCCCGGGACTAGCGGGAGGCACAATGAGCAGTTCTTC.